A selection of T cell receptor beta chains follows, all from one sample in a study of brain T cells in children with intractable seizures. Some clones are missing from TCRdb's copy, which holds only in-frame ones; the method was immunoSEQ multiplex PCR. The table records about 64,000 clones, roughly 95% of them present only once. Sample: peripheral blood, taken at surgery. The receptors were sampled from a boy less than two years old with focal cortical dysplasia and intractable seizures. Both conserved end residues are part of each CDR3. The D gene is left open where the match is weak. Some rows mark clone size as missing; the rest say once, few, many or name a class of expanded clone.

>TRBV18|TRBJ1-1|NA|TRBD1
TGTGCCAGCTCACCTAACCCCCCGGACAGGGCAACTGAAGCTTTCTTT
CASSPNPPDRATEAFF
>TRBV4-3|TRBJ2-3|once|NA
TGCGCCAGCAGCCAAGATACGGCGACAGATACGCAGTATTTT
CASSQDTATDTQYF
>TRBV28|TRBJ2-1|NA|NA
TGTGCCAGCAGTTTACCCCGGGATGAGCAGTTCTTC
CASSLPRDEQFF
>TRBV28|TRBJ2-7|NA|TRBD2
TGTGCCAGCAGTTTAGCGGGAGGGGGGGGCTACGAGCAGTACTTC
CASSLAGGGGYEQYF
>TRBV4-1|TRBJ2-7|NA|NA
TGCGCCAGCAGCCAAGGCCAGACGTACGAGCAGTACTTC
CASSQGQTYEQYF
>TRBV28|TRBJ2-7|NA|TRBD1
TGTGCCAGCAGTGTGACAGGGGCCTACGAGCAGTACTTC
CASSVTGAYEQYF
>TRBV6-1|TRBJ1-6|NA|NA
TGTGCCAGCAGTGAAGCAGTAAAGTCCTCCTATAATTCACCCCTCCACTTT
CASSEAVKSSYNSPLHF
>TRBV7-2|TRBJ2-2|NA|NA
TGTGCCAGCAGCTTAGGCCCCAGGTCTTCCCCTTCTCTGGGGGAGCTGTTTTTT
CASSLGPRSSPSLGELFF
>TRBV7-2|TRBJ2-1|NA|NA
TGTGCCGTAGGACGGGGGAACTACAATGAGCAGTTCTTC
CAVGRGNYNEQFF
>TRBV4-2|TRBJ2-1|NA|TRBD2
TGTGCCAGCAGCCAAGATGGGCTAGCGGTTTACAATGAGCAGTTCTTC
CASSQDGLAVYNEQFF
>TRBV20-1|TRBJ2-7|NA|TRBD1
TGCAGTGCTACTGAGACAGGGGAATGGGTCGGGCAGTACTTC
CSATETGEWVGQYF
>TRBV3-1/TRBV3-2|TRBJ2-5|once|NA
TGTGCCAGCAGTACCGACCCCTCGGCCCAGTACTTC
CASSTDPSAQYF
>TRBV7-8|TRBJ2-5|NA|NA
TGTGCCAGCAGCTTAGGACCTGTGGGGAGGCTCCAAGAGACCCAGTACTTC
CASSLGPVGRLQETQYF
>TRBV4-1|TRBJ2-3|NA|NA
TGCGCCAGCAGCCAAGAGGAAAGCACAGATACGCAGTATTTT
CASSQEESTDTQYF
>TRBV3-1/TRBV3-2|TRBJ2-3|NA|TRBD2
TGTGCCAGCAGCGAAAGCGGACTAGCGGCAGATACGCAGTATTTT
CASSESGLAADTQYF
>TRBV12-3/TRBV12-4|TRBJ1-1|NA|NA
TGTGCCAGCAGTTTAAAAGGGGAAGCTTTCTTT
CASSLKGEAFF
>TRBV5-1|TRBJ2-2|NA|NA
TGCGCCAGCAGCCCTCCGGGACAAGGGGACACCGGGGAGCTGTTTTTT
CASSPPGQGDTGELFF
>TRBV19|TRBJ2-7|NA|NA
TGTGCCAGTAGCGCCGGGACACCTACCTACGAGCAGTACTTC
CASSAGTPTYEQYF
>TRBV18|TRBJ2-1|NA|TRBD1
TGTGCCAGCTCACTACAGGGGTCGGTTGATGAGCAGTTCTTC
CASSLQGSVDEQFF
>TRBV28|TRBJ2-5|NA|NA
TGTGCCAGCACCCTTTTGGGGGGGCGGGAGACCCAGTACTTC
CASTLLGGRETQYF
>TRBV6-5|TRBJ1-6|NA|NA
TGTGCCAGCAGTTACCAGGGGAGGCCCTATAATTCACCCCTCCACTTT
CASSYQGRPYNSPLHF
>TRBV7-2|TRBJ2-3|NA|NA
TGTGCCAGCAGCTTAGACGGTTTAACAACAGATACGCAGTATTTT
CASSLDGLTTDTQYF
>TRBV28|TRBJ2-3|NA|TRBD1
TGTGCCAGCAGTTTGGACAGGGACATCACAGATACGCAGTATTTT
CASSLDRDITDTQYF
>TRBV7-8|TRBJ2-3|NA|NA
TGTGCCAGCAGCAGAATGGTGGAGGGCACAGATACGCAGTATTTT
CASSRMVEGTDTQYF
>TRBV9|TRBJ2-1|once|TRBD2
TGTGCCAGCAGCGTAGCCGCTAGCGGGCTCAATCATGGGCAGTTCTTC
CASSVAASGLNHGQFF
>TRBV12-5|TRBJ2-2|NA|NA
TGTGCTAGTGGTATTGTTGAATTCGGGGAGCTGTTTTTT
CASGIVEFGELFF
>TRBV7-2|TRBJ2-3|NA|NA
TGTGCCAGCAGCCCCCCGGGGTTGGGAGATACGCAGTATTTT
CASSPPGLGDTQYF
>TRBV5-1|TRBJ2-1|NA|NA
TGCGCCAGCAGCTTGGGCCCCAATGAGCAGTTCTTC
CASSLGPNEQFF
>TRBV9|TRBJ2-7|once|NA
TGTGCCAGCAGCGTAGGTTTTCGGCGGGGAAGCGAGCCCTACGAGCAGTACTTC
CASSVGFRRGSEPYEQYF
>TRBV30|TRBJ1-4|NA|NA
TGTGCCTGCAGGGGCGGCTCTGGAACTAATGAAAAACTGTTTTTT
CACRGGSGTNEKLFF
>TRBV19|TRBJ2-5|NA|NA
TGTGCCAGTAGTGGCGGCCAAGAGACCCAGTACTTC
CASSGGQETQYF
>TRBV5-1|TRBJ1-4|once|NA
TGCGCCAGCAGCCCATTAGGGGCCAGGTCAGGTGAAAAACTGTTTTTT
CASSPLGARSGEKLFF
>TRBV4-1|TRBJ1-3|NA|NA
TGCGCCAGCAGCCAAGAATCCGGGGAATCTGGAAACACCATATATTTT
CASSQESGESGNTIYF
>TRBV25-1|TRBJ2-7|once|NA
TGTGCCAGCAGTCCGGTGGGGCTCTACGAGCAGTACTTC
CASSPVGLYEQYF
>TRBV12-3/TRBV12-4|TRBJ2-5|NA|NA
TGTGCCAGCAGTTTAGGGATTCAAGAGACCCAGTACTTC
CASSLGIQETQYF
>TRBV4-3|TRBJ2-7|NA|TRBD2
TGCGCCAGCAGCGAGGGACTAGCGAGCTACGAGCAGTACTTC
CASSEGLASYEQYF
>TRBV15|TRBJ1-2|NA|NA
TGTGCCACCACGGCAGGGGCCAACTATGGCTACACCTTC
CATTAGANYGYTF
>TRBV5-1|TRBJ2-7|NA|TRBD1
TGCGCCAGCAGCTTGGATCCGGGACAGGTAGCCTACGAGCAGTACTTC
CASSLDPGQVAYEQYF
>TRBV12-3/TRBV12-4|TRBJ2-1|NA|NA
TGTGCCAGCAGTTTAGGTATTGTTATGGGGCAGTTCTTC
CASSLGIVMGQFF
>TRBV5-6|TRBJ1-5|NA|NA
TGTGCCAGCAGCTTGGGAGTTGGGGATAGCAATCAGCCCCAGCATTTT
CASSLGVGDSNQPQHF
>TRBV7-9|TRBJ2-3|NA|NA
TGTGCCAGCAGCTTAGTCTTCGATCTAACTAGCACAGATACGCAGTATTTT
CASSLVFDLTSTDTQYF
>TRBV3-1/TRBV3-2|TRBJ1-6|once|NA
TGTGCCAGCAGCCAAGACGGGTTGACCTATAATTCACCCCTCCACTTT
CASSQDGLTYNSPLHF
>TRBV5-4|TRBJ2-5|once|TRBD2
TGTGCCAGCAGTTTTCTAGCGGGGGGGCCGGAGGTACAAGAGACCCAGTACTTC
CASSFLAGGPEVQETQYF
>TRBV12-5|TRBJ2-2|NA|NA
TGTGCTAGTGGTTTGCGGCTGGGGCTAGTTATAGCCGGGGAGCTGTTTTTT
CASGLRLGLVIAGELFF
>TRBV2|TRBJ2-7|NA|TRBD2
TGTGCCAGCAGTGAGTGGCTAGCGGGACCCTACGAGCAGTACTTC
CASSEWLAGPYEQYF